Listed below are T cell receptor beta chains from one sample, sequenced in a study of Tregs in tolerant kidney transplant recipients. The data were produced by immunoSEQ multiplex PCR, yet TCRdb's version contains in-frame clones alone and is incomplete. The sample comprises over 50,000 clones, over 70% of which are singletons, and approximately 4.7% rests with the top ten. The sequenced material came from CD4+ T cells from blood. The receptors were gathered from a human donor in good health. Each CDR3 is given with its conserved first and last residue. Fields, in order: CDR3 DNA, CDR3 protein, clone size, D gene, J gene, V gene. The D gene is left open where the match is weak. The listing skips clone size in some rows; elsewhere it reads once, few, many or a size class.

CDR3 DNA: TGCAGCGCCAGCTGGACAGGACACAACTATGGCTACACCTTC
CDR3 protein: CSASWTGHNYGYTF
clone size: -
D gene: TRBD1
J gene: TRBJ1-2
V gene: TRBV29-1

CDR3 DNA: TGCAGTGCTAATGAGTTCCAAAAACTGTTTTTT
CDR3 protein: CSANEFQKLFF
clone size: medium-sized
D gene: -
J gene: TRBJ1-4
V gene: TRBV20-1

CDR3 DNA: TGTGCCAGCTCCCCGGTAGGGAACAATGAGCAGTTCTTC
CDR3 protein: CASSPVGNNEQFF
clone size: -
D gene: -
J gene: TRBJ2-1
V gene: TRBV18

CDR3 DNA: TGTGCCAGCAGCCAGGACGGAATGAACACTGAAGCTTTCTTT
CDR3 protein: CASSQDGMNTEAFF
clone size: -
D gene: -
J gene: TRBJ1-1
V gene: TRBV6-6

CDR3 DNA: TGTGCCAGCTCACCTAGCCGGGGTCGGGAGACCCAGTACTTC
CDR3 protein: CASSPSRGRETQYF
clone size: -
D gene: -
J gene: TRBJ2-5
V gene: TRBV18

CDR3 DNA: TGCGCCAGCAGCCCCCGGGCAGGGGAATTGTTTCAGCCCCAGCATTTT
CDR3 protein: CASSPRAGELFQPQHF
clone size: -
D gene: -
J gene: TRBJ1-5
V gene: TRBV4-1

CDR3 DNA: TGTGCCAGCAGCAAAACAGGGAGGCATGGCTACACCTTC
CDR3 protein: CASSKTGRHGYTF
clone size: -
D gene: -
J gene: TRBJ1-2
V gene: TRBV11-3

CDR3 DNA: TGTGCCAGCAGCCAAGATGGGAGCCTAGGGACCTTCTACGAGCAGTACTTC
CDR3 protein: CASSQDGSLGTFYEQYF
clone size: -
D gene: -
J gene: TRBJ2-7
V gene: TRBV4-2

CDR3 DNA: TGTGCCAGCAGCTTACCGGGACTGGACAATGAGCAGTTCTTC
CDR3 protein: CASSLPGLDNEQFF
clone size: few
D gene: -
J gene: TRBJ2-1
V gene: TRBV5-4

CDR3 DNA: TGTGCCAGCAGCTCTGGGGGCACAGATACGCAGTATTTT
CDR3 protein: CASSSGGTDTQYF
clone size: -
D gene: -
J gene: TRBJ2-3
V gene: TRBV7-2

CDR3 DNA: TGTGCCAGCAGCCCAGCCGGGACTAGCGGGGCCTACGAGCAGTACTTC
CDR3 protein: CASSPAGTSGAYEQYF
clone size: few
D gene: TRBD2
J gene: TRBJ2-7
V gene: TRBV7-2

CDR3 DNA: TGTGCCAGTAGTATACTTGCGGGAGAAGCCTACGAGCAGTACTTC
CDR3 protein: CASSILAGEAYEQYF
clone size: -
D gene: TRBD2
J gene: TRBJ2-7
V gene: TRBV19

CDR3 DNA: TGTGCCAGCAGCTCGGGCTGGGGGGCCCCCGCGCTACAGGGCTACGAGCAGTACTTC
CDR3 protein: CASSSGWGAPALQGYEQYF
clone size: few
D gene: -
J gene: TRBJ2-7
V gene: TRBV7-9

CDR3 DNA: TGTGCCAGCAGCCTCAGTGTGGGCATTTCATCCTATAATTCACCCCTCCACTTT
CDR3 protein: CASSLSVGISSYNSPLHF
clone size: -
D gene: -
J gene: TRBJ1-6
V gene: TRBV11-2

CDR3 DNA: TGTGCCAGCAGCTTATTTTCTAGTGACTCTGGAAACACCATATATTTT
CDR3 protein: CASSLFSSDSGNTIYF
clone size: -
D gene: -
J gene: TRBJ1-3
V gene: TRBV7-2

CDR3 DNA: TGTGCCAGCATCGGAGCGGCCGGGGAGCTGTTTTTT
CDR3 protein: CASIGAAGELFF
clone size: once
D gene: -
J gene: TRBJ2-2
V gene: TRBV28

CDR3 DNA: TGTGCCAGCAGTGACTCGAGGGACAGGGGGAATGAGCAGTTCTTC
CDR3 protein: CASSDSRDRGNEQFF
clone size: -
D gene: TRBD1
J gene: TRBJ2-1
V gene: TRBV6-4

CDR3 DNA: TGCGCCAGCAGCCCAGACTTGGGACGGTTCCAAGAGACCCAGTACTTC
CDR3 protein: CASSPDLGRFQETQYF
clone size: -
D gene: -
J gene: TRBJ2-5
V gene: TRBV5-1

CDR3 DNA: TGTGCCAGCAGCTTAGGGGGGCCAGCTAGCACAGATACGCAGTATTTT
CDR3 protein: CASSLGGPASTDTQYF
clone size: once
D gene: -
J gene: TRBJ2-3
V gene: TRBV11-3

CDR3 DNA: TGTGCCAGCAGCCAGATTACTAGCGGGAATGGCGGGGAGCTGTTTTTT
CDR3 protein: CASSQITSGNGGELFF
clone size: -
D gene: TRBD2
J gene: TRBJ2-2
V gene: TRBV7-3

CDR3 DNA: TGTGCCAGTAGCGACATCCAGTATGGCTACACCTTC
CDR3 protein: CASSDIQYGYTF
clone size: -
D gene: -
J gene: TRBJ1-2
V gene: TRBV19